A single sample gave rise to the 26 T cell receptor beta chains below, sequenced in a study of OX40 agonist ivuxolimab in advanced cancers. Data came from immunoSEQ multiplex PCR; TCRdb stores just in-frame clones and leaves some out. The repertoire holds around 100,000 clones, with around 95% as singletons. This specimen consisted of CD4+ or CD8+ T cells sorted from blood, obtained in a trial of the OX40 agonist ivuxolimab. Receptors were obtained from an adult with an advanced solid tumor such as melanoma, head and neck, liver or kidney cancer.

V gene TRBV6-5 combines with J gene TRBJ1-1; D is possibly TRBD1 (6 bases). This CDR3 region has 14 residues. The V and J ends lost 6 bases and 3 bases respectively, with 14 bases between them. Germline-derived CDR1 and CDR2 are MNHEY and SVGAGI. The CDR3 sequence: CASRTQGWDTEAFF. CDR3 sequence (DNA): TGTGCCAGCAGGACCCAGGGGTGGGACACTGAAGCTTTCTTT.

CDR3 sequence reads: CASSLQAALYNEQFF. CDR3 DNA sequence: TGTGCCAGCAGTTTACAAGCGGCCCTTTACAATGAGCAGTTCTTC. J is TRBJ2-1 and V is TRBV28; TRBD2 might be the D (5 bases). V lost 2 bases, J lost 4 bases, and 12 bases lay in between. CDR3 length equals 15 residues. From germline, CDR1 is MDHEN and CDR2 SYDVKM.

The chain combines TRBV7-6 with TRBJ2-1; D is undetermined. V was shortened by 1 base and J by 3 bases, with 4 bases between the two germline ends. Per germline, CDR1 SGHVS and CDR2 FNYEAQ. The CDR3 length is 13 residues. In DNA, the CDR3 is TGTGCCAGCAGCTTAGACAACTACAATGAGCAGTTCTTC. Its translation: CASSLDNYNEQFF.

CDR3 coding DNA: TGTGCCAGCAGCTCGACAGTTAATAATTCACCCCTCCACTTT. This gives the protein CASSSTVNNSPLHF. This chain uses TRBV7-9 with TRBJ1-6, with D maybe TRBD1 (5 bases). The germline V and J ends were trimmed by 4 bases and 5 bases, with 9 bases remaining between them. Germline CDR1 SEHNR, CDR2 FQNEAQ (reference sequence). This CDR3 is 14 amino acids long.

CDR3 coding DNA: TGTGCCAGCAGCAGGGTCATTTTTAGAACTAGCGGGGCCCTGTACTACGAGCAGTACTTC. This translates into CASSRVIFRTSGALYYEQYF. The chain is built from TRBV21-1 and TRBJ2-7; the listed D gene, TRBD2, was not tested against the DNA. TRBV21-1 is given as a pseudogene. The CDR3 is 20 amino acids.

This chain links TRBV11-2 with TRBJ2-7; D is possibly TRBD2 (5 bases). Germline CDR1 is SGHAT and CDR2 is FQNNGV. The germline V and J ends were trimmed by 3 bases and 0 bases, with 9 bases remaining between them. This CDR3 is 14 amino acids long. The CDR3 DNA reads as TGTGCCAGCAGCTTGATAGGGAGCTCCTACGAGCAGTACTTC. Translated: CASSLIGSSYEQYF.

The V call is TRBV4-1, the J call TRBJ1-2; D is possibly TRBD1 (5 bases). Deletions cut 0 bases from V and 7 bases from J, with 12 bases between. Germline V gives CDR1 MGHRA, CDR2 YSYEKL. The CDR3 is 14 residues long. DNA of the CDR3: TGCGCCAGCAGCCAAGATAGGGGCCTTGGTGGCTACACCTTC. Amino acids: CASSQDRGLGGYTF.

CDR3 nucleotides: TGTGCCAGCAGCCAAGGTAGCACAGATACGCAGTATTTT. Encoded protein: CASSQGSTDTQYF. V usage is TRBV7-9 and J usage is TRBJ2-3; no definite D call. The CDR3 totals 13 residues. Trimming shortened V by 5 bases and J by 0 bases, and 6 bases separated the two germline ends. The germline CDR1 and CDR2 sequences are SEHNR and FQNEAQ (reference sequence).

The rearrangement links TRBV27 to TRBJ1-5; the D gene is possibly TRBD1 (5 bases). Germline CDR1 MNHEY, CDR2 SMNVEV (reference sequence). The V end was cut by 2 bases, the J end by 0 bases, with 11 bases between. The CDR3 runs to 16 residues. DNA of the CDR3: TGTGCCAGCAGTTTAAGCGGGGGATATAGCAATCAGCCCCAGCATTTT. This gives the protein CASSLSGGYSNQPQHF.

The rearrangement joins TRBV7-8 to TRBJ2-7; the match to TRBD2 covers 8 bases. V lost 2 bases to trimming and J lost 7 bases; unmatched junction nucleotides: 10. This CDR3 is 15 amino acids long. The germline CDR1 and CDR2 sequences are SGHVS and FQNEAQ. CDR3 protein: CASSLIAPPGGEQYF. The CDR3 DNA follows: TGTGCCAGCAGCTTAATCGCGCCTCCGGGAGGGGAGCAGTACTTC.

The gene calls are TRBV29-1 and TRBJ1-2; 8 bases are shared with TRBD1. Per the germline V gene, CDR1 is SQVTM and CDR2 is ANQGSEA. V shed 6 bases, J shed 2 bases, and the junction held 5 bases outside the gene matches. This CDR3 is built from 13 residues. CDR3 loop: CSVSTGANYGYTF. CDR3 coding DNA: TGCAGCGTCTCGACAGGGGCGAACTATGGCTACACCTTC.

This rearrangement joins TRBV9 to TRBJ1-4; the D gene is possibly TRBD1 (6 bases). Between the trimmed V and J ends, which lost 0 bases and 8 bases, there was a span of 20 bases. CDR3 length: 17 amino acids. CDR1 is SGDLS and CDR2 is YYNGEE in the germline V gene. The CDR3, as DNA: TGTGCCAGCAGCGTAGAGGGGGAAGTTGTGGGGACAGAAAAACTGTTTTTT. It encodes CASSVEGEVVGTEKLFF.

The genes are TRBV28 and TRBJ2-7, with 9 bases lining up with TRBD2. Germline CDR1 MDHEN, CDR2 SYDVKM. CDR3 length: 14 amino acids. Germline trimming cut 6 bases from V and 0 bases from J; bases unmatched to any gene: 3. The CDR3 reads CASRLAGSSYEQYF. The CDR3 DNA is TGTGCCAGCAGGCTAGCGGGGAGCTCCTACGAGCAGTACTTC.

This chain links TRBV27 with TRBJ2-2; no reliable D call. Germline assignment: CDR1 MNHEY and CDR2 SMNVEV (reference sequence). This CDR3 has 14 residues. Deletions cut 0 bases from V and 6 bases from J, with 8 bases between. The CDR3 bases are TGTGCCAGCAGTTTATCCCAGCCCCCCGGGGAGCTGTTTTTT. As protein: CASSLSQPPGELFF.

This chain uses TRBV4-3 with TRBJ1-2; possibly TRBD1 for D (5 bases). The length of the CDR3 is 15 residues. Trimming removed 0 bases from V and 4 bases from J, with 12 bases in between. Germline CDR1 and CDR2: LGHNA and YSLEER. CDR3 residues: CASSQDLGGVYGYTF. For the CDR3, the DNA is TGCGCCAGCAGCCAAGACTTAGGAGGGGTCTATGGCTACACCTTC.

The V and J genes are TRBV7-3 and TRBJ2-1; D is uncertain. The CDR3 has 15 amino acids. Germline CDR1 and CDR2: SGHTA and FQGTGA. Trimming cost V 1 base and J 3 bases, with 10 bases left between them. CDR3 protein: CASSLSGGDYNEQFF. CDR3 nucleotide sequence: TGTGCCAGCAGCTTAAGTGGTGGGGACTACAATGAGCAGTTCTTC.

The chain joins TRBV14 to TRBJ2-3; D is unclear. Between the trimmed V and J ends, which lost 4 bases and 6 bases, there was a span of 11 bases. The CDR3 contains 13 residues. Per germline, CDR1 SGHDN and CDR2 FVKESK. CDR3 sequence (DNA): TGTGCCAGCAGCCCCTGGGCGACCGATACGCAGTATTTT. Protein product: CASSPWATDTQYF.

The V gene is TRBV19, the J gene TRBJ1-4; perhaps TRBD1 as D (5 bases). The CDR3 loop spans 12 amino acids. V was trimmed by 5 bases and J by 8 bases, leaving 9 bases between them. Germline V CDR1 and CDR2: LNHDA, SQIVND (reference sequence). CDR3 amino acids: CASSSRAEKLFF. The CDR3 nucleotides are TGTGCCAGTAGTTCCAGGGCGGAAAAACTGTTTTTT.

This chain uses TRBV9 with TRBJ2-1, with 7 bases identical to TRBD1. Germline CDR1 reads SGDLS; CDR2 reads YYNGEE. The CDR3 runs 16 residues. The trim removed 0 bases at V and 5 bases at J, leaving 8 bases unmatched. The CDR3 is CASSVESQGIDNEQFF. CDR3 nucleotides: TGTGCCAGCAGCGTAGAATCACAGGGGATAGACAATGAGCAGTTCTTC.

The rearrangement joins TRBV28 to TRBJ1-5, with a possible D match to TRBD1 (5 bases). The germline CDR1 and CDR2 sequences are MDHEN and SYDVKM. The CDR3 sequence is 14 residues long. V shed 7 bases and J shed 1 base, with 11 bases lying between them. The CDR3 DNA follows: TGTGCCAGCAATCATGGGGGAAGCAATCAGCCCCAGCATTTT. It codes for CASNHGGSNQPQHF.

V usage is TRBV14 and J usage is TRBJ2-5; unclear D gene. The DNA end lines up better with TRBJ2-7; the J call may be wrong. Germline loops: CDR1 SGHDN, CDR2 FVKESK. The CDR3 has 12 residues. As DNA, the CDR3 is TGTGCCAGCAGCCAGACCCTGTACGAGCAGTACTTC. Translation: CASSQTLYEQYF.

The CDR3 region is CASSGGATEAFF. CDR3 DNA: TGTGCCAGCAGTGGGGGGGCCACTGAAGCTTTCTTT. The chain links TRBV2 to TRBJ1-1, with a tentative D call TRBD1 (6 bases). CDR3 length equals 12 residues. V lost 4 bases and J 4 bases, leaving 7 bases between the germline ends. Germline lookup yields CDR1 SNHLY and CDR2 FYNNEI.

The V call is TRBV12-5, the J call TRBJ2-3; 13 bases align to TRBD2. The CDR3 spans 18 residues. In germline, CDR1 is LGHNT, CDR2 FRNRAP. The junction had 8 bases not matched to a gene; V was cut back by 5 bases and J by 0 bases. CDR3 sequence (DNA): TGTGCTAGTGGTGTTTCGACTAGCGGGAGGTGGAGCACAGATACGCAGTATTTT. This encodes CASGVSTSGRWSTDTQYF. The complete variable domain, with remaining parts taken from reference TRBV12-5 and TRBJ2-3, reads DARVTQTPRHKVTEMGQEVTMRCQPILGHNTVFWYRQTMMQGLELLAYFRNRAPLDDSGMPKDRFSAEMPDATLATLKIQPSEPRDSAVYFCASGVSTSGRWSTDTQYFGPGTRLTVL.

This clone was seen once. The chain recombines TRBV5-5 with TRBJ1-4; the D is unclear. The V gene's germline CDR1 is SGHKS and CDR2 YYEKEE (reference sequence). V was clipped by 2 bases and J by 0 bases, with 11 bases between them. This CDR3 has 16 amino acids. CDR3 nucleotides: TGTGCCAGCAGCTTTGGTTCACGGGCAACTAATGAAAAACTGTTTTTT. This gives the protein CASSFGSRATNEKLFF. The variable domain in full, with the rest retrieved from reference TRBV5-5 and TRBJ1-4, is DAGVTQSPTHLIKTRGQQVTLRCSPISGHKSVSWYQQVLGQGPQFIFQYYEKEERGRGNFPDRFSARQFPNYSSELNVNALLLGDSALYLCASSFGSRATNEKLFFGSGTQLSVL.

The chain couples TRBV6-5 to TRBJ1-4; 7 bases are a match to TRBD1. Germline V lookup: CDR1 MNHEY, CDR2 SVGAGI. J gave up 3 bases and V 10 bases, and 8 bases lay outside the gene matches. The CDR3 covers 14 residues. Here the CDR3 reads CATGSGQPNEKLFF. CDR3 nucleotides: TGTGCCACCGGATCGGGACAGCCTAATGAAAAACTGTTTTTT.

The V and J genes are TRBV6-5 and TRBJ2-7; D is perhaps TRBD2 (6 bases). The V gene lost 7 bases and the J gene lost 3 bases, with 19 bases spanning the gap. The germline CDR1 and CDR2 sequences are MNHEY and SVGAGI. The CDR3 is 15 amino acids. The CDR3 bases are TGTGCCAGCATCTCCCGGTCGGGACTTTTCTACGAGCAGTACTTC. Residues: CASISRSGLFYEQYF.